The 20 T cell receptor beta chains given below trace back to one sample, sequenced in a study of CD8 T cells in ankylosing spondylitis. Each CDR3 protein gets one entry after TCRdb re-called the 5' RACE reads with MiXCR. The sample carries about 240,000 distinct CDR3 sequences, approximately 11% recorded once. Sequencing input: blood, either unsorted or a sorted T cell fraction (not recorded which). These receptors were collected from a male donor with ankylosing spondylitis or in good health (not recorded which).

The CDR3 region is CSARDSLNRAANTEAFF. Here the CDR3 DNA reads TGCAGTGCTAGAGACTCTCTAAACAGGGCTGCGAACACTGAAGCTTTCTTT. V usage is TRBV20-1 and J usage is TRBJ1-1, with D possibly matching TRBD1 (6 bases). This CDR3 spans 17 amino acids. In germline, CDR1 is DFQATT, CDR2 SNEGSKA (reference sequence). V shed 0 bases and J shed 1 base, with 18 bases lying between them.

Ten or more counts support this clonotype. The V and J genes are TRBV6-1 and TRBJ1-5; TRBD1 is a possible D gene (6 bases). Between the trimmed V and J ends, which lost 6 bases and 5 bases, there was a span of 14 bases. The germline V gene has CDR1 MNHNS and CDR2 SASEGT. The CDR3 extends over 14 amino acids. The CDR3 nucleotides are TGTGCCAGCAGCCCAACAGGGAAGTATCAGCCCCAGCATTTT. This sequence encodes CASSPTGKYQPQHF.

The gene calls are TRBV6-2 or TRBV6-3 and TRBJ2-3; D is ambiguous. The germline V gene has CDR1 MNHEY and CDR2 SVGEGT. This CDR3 has 14 amino acids. V was pared by 7 bases and J by 2 bases, with 13 bases between. CDR3 residues: CASTSLRYTDTQYF. The CDR3 DNA is TGTGCCAGCACCTCACTACGCTACACAGATACGCAGTATTTT.

The V gene is TRBV7-3, the J gene TRBJ2-1, with TRBD2 as a possible D gene (6 bases). Germline V gene data show CDR1 as SGHTA and CDR2 as FQGTGA. Trimming stripped 3 bases from V and 1 base from J, with 10 bases between. The CDR3 extends over 15 amino acids. CDR3 bases: TGTGCCAGCAGCTTTAGGGACTCGTCCTACAATGAGCAGTTCTTC. Translating gives CASSFRDSSYNEQFF.

CDR3 loop: CASSEEGAGANVLTF. CDR3 coding DNA: TGTGCCAGCAGTGAAGAGGGGGCTGGGGCCAACGTCCTGACTTTC. V is TRBV6-1 and J is TRBJ2-6, with D maybe TRBD1 (6 bases). The CDR3 runs to 15 residues. Trimming cost V 1 base and J 2 bases, with 6 bases left between them. Germline V CDR1 and CDR2: MNHNS, SASEGT.

In this sample, this clonotype turned up many times. In DNA, the CDR3 is TGCGCCAGCAGCTTTCGAACTAGCGGGGGATCAGATACGCAGTATTTT. Translation gives CASSFRTSGGSDTQYF. The chain joins TRBV5-1 to TRBJ2-3, with TRBD2 identical over 11 bases. The CDR3 has 16 residues. The ends lost 2 bases at V and 4 bases at J; junction bases unmatched: 6. From germline, CDR1 is SGHRS and CDR2 YFSETQ.

There are many counts of this clonotype. The CDR3 is CSVETQGYYGYTF. CDR3 DNA: TGCAGCGTTGAGACTCAAGGGTACTATGGCTACACCTTC. The chain is built from TRBV29-1 and TRBJ1-2; no clear D gene. Trimming pared 3 bases from V and 3 bases from J, leaving 11 bases between. The CDR3 runs to 13 residues. CDR1 is SQVTM, CDR2 ANQGSEA, per germline.

The rearrangement joins TRBV20-1 to TRBJ2-7; tentative D call: TRBD2 (5 bases). CDR1 is DFQATT, CDR2 SNEGSKA, per germline (reference sequence). Between the trimmed V and J ends, which lost 3 bases and 7 bases, there was a span of 13 bases. The CDR3 loop spans 12 amino acids. The CDR3 DNA reads as TGCAGTGCTAGGGACTCCCTCGGGGAGCAGTACTTC. Its translation: CSARDSLGEQYF.

Ten or more counts support this clonotype. This chain links TRBV15 with TRBJ2-1; D is unclear. Germline V gene data show CDR1 as LNHNV and CDR2 as YYDKDF (reference sequence). The V and J ends lost 1 base and 14 bases respectively, with 18 bases between them. The length of the CDR3 is 14 residues. CDR3 DNA: TGTGCCACCAGCAGAGGACGAGTTGAGGAAAGGAAGTTCTTC. Translated: CATSRGRVEERKFF.

This clonotype was recorded many times. The rearrangement links TRBV15 to TRBJ1-1; tentative D call: TRBD1 (6 bases). CDR1 is LNHNV, CDR2 YYDKDF, per germline (reference sequence). Trimming removed 0 bases from V and 1 base from J, with 9 bases in between. CDR3 size: 15 residues. CDR3 bases: TGTGCCACCAGCAGAGAAGGGGGAGCGAACACTGAAGCTTTCTTT. It specifies CATSREGGANTEAFF.

This clonotype showed up many times. The V call is TRBV20-1, the J call TRBJ1-2, with TRBD1 matching 11 bases. CDR1 and CDR2 (germline): DFQATT, SNEGSKA (reference sequence). V trimming: 1 base; J trimming: 4 bases; junction bases outside the gene matches: 14. The CDR3 runs 18 residues. In DNA, the CDR3 is TGCAGTGCTAGAGGCCCAGGGACAGGGGGTTATGTGAGCTATGGCTACACCTTC. Translated, it gives CSARGPGTGGYVSYGYTF.

This clonotype was counted at least ten times. The chain employs TRBV5-5 and TRBJ2-7; tentatively, D is TRBD2 (6 bases). Trimming cost V 2 bases and J 5 bases, with 11 bases left between them. This CDR3 comprises 13 residues. CDR1 and CDR2 (germline): SGHKS, YYEKEE (reference sequence). Written as DNA, the CDR3 is TGTGCCAGCAGCTTTGGGACTGGGAACGAGCAGTACTTC. This encodes CASSFGTGNEQYF.

This clonotype was seen many times. The chain employs TRBV5-1 and TRBJ1-2; unclear D gene. Per germline, CDR1 SGHRS and CDR2 YFSETQ. V shed 4 bases and J shed 3 bases, with 16 bases lying between them. The CDR3 covers 15 residues. The CDR3 is CASSPAWRPDYGYTF. CDR3 DNA: TGCGCCAGCAGCCCAGCGTGGCGCCCAGACTATGGCTACACCTTC.

At least ten counts were recorded for this clonotype. In DNA form, the CDR3 reads TGCGCCAGCAGCTTGAGGCTAGCGTCTAGCACAGATACGCAGTATTTT. Protein: CASSLRLASSTDTQYF. This chain uses TRBV5-1 with TRBJ2-3; D is perhaps TRBD2 (6 bases). CDR3 length: 16 residues. Trimming shortened V by 1 base and J by 0 bases, and 12 bases separated the two germline ends. Germline values: CDR1 SGHRS, CDR2 YFSETQ.

This clonotype came up a few times. The V gene is TRBV7-6, the J gene TRBJ2-5; D ambiguous. This CDR3 contains 17 residues. V was clipped by 1 base and J by 2 bases, with 17 bases between them. Looked up from germline, CDR1 is SGHVS and CDR2 is FNYEAQ. In DNA form, the CDR3 reads TGTGCCAGCAGCTTAGTACTTCCCATGCAGGAACAAGAGACCCAGTACTTC. It specifies CASSLVLPMQEQETQYF.

This clonotype was seen ten or more times. V usage is TRBV20-1 and J usage is TRBJ2-3; TRBD2 matches 10 bases. The ends lost 6 bases at V and 2 bases at J; junction bases unmatched: 11. CDR3 length: 16 residues. CDR1 and CDR2 (germline): DFQATT, SNEGSKA (reference sequence). CDR3: CSATTGLADDTDTQYF. CDR3 nucleotides: TGCAGTGCGACAACAGGACTAGCGGACGACACAGATACGCAGTATTTT.

The chain links TRBV12-3 or TRBV12-4 to TRBJ1-6, with D unclear. This CDR3 region has 18 residues. The V end was cut by 2 bases, the J end by 8 bases, with 22 bases between. The DNA for the CDR3 is TGTGCCAGCAGTTTATTCGTTTCCGGCGTTGGGTTCGATTCACCCCTCCACTTT. Translated: CASSLFVSGVGFDSPLHF.

Ten or more counts support this clonotype. The genes are TRBV5-1 and TRBJ2-3, with TRBD2 identical over 11 bases. Germline-derived CDR1 and CDR2 are SGHRS and YFSETQ. Trimming cost V 4 bases and J 6 bases; bases outside gene matches: 10. The CDR3 has 16 amino acids. The CDR3 bases are TGCGCCAGCAGCGACGGGACTAGCGGCTCTTGGGATACGCAGTATTTT. Translated: CASSDGTSGSWDTQYF.

The sample holds many counts of this clonotype. This rearrangement joins TRBV12-3 or TRBV12-4 to TRBJ2-1, with D possibly being TRBD2 (6 bases). V was clipped by 7 bases and J by 2 bases, with 15 bases between them. The CDR3 is 15 amino acids. The CDR3 nucleotides read TGTGCCAGCAACTACTACTCGGGGGCCTACAATGAGCAGTTCTTC. Residues: CASNYYSGAYNEQFF.

Ten or more counts support this clonotype. The J gene is TRBJ2-3, the V gene TRBV20-1, with D perhaps matching TRBD2 (5 bases). Trimming shortened V by 6 bases and J by 3 bases, and 10 bases separated the two germline ends. Germline CDR1 DFQATT, CDR2 SNEGSKA (reference sequence). This CDR3 is 12 amino acids long. DNA of the CDR3: TGCAGTGCCCCGAGGGCTACAGATACGCAGTATTTT. It specifies CSAPRATDTQYF.